The 6 T cell receptor beta chains below all came from one sample that was sequenced in a study of cytotoxic CD8 clonotypes in ibrutinib-treated CLL. Profiling relied on immunoSEQ multiplex PCR, and the TCRdb table lists in-frame clones only, not all of them. The table includes about 200,000 clones, approximately 72% detected once. This specimen consisted of PBMCs, obtained after 24 months of ibrutinib treatment. These receptors were obtained from a human donor with chronic lymphocytic leukemia.

The chain combines TRBV6-6 with TRBJ2-1; 13 nucleotides agree with TRBD2. Trimming removed 4 bases from V and 6 bases from J; junction bases left unmatched: 6. Germline V lookup: CDR1 MNHNY, CDR2 SVGAGI (reference sequence). The CDR3 runs to 16 residues. The CDR3 protein is CASSSLGLAGVNEQFF. The CDR3 DNA follows: TGTGCCAGCAGTTCTTTAGGACTAGCGGGAGTCAATGAGCAGTTCTTC.

This chain joins TRBV4-3 and TRBJ2-7; 7 bases fit TRBD2. Germline V lookup: CDR1 LGHNA, CDR2 YSLEER. V shed 2 bases and J 1 base; nucleotides not matched to a gene: 11. The CDR3 has 17 residues. This CDR3 is CASSQLTSDRYSYEQYF. CDR3 in DNA: TGCGCCAGCAGCCAACTAACTAGCGATCGCTATTCCTACGAGCAGTACTTC.

This sequence joins TRBV21-1 and TRBJ1-1. TRBV21-1 is deemed a pseudogene. The CDR3 runs 18 residues. CDR3 coding DNA: TGTGCCAGCAGCAAAGAGGATTGCGGCTGTCCAATGAACACTGAAGCTTTCTTT. Translation gives CASSKEDCGCPMNTEAFF.

The chain combines TRBV2 with TRBJ1-2; tentative D call: TRBD1 (6 bases). CDR1 and CDR2 (germline): SNHLY, FYNNEI. Trimming removed 10 bases at V and 2 bases at J, with 23 bases between. CDR3 length equals 16 residues. The CDR3 protein is CATRRRGYFLNYGYTF. The CDR3 DNA reads as TGTGCCACCAGACGGAGGGGGTACTTCTTAAACTATGGCTACACCTTC.

The chain uses TRBV10-3 and TRBJ1-2; no clear D. The CDR3 has 13 residues. V dropped 3 bases and J dropped 8 bases, with 13 bases sitting between them. CDR1 ENHRY and CDR2 SYGVKD come from the germline V gene. In DNA, the CDR3 is TGTGCCATCAGTGAACGGGCCAAAGCGGGCTACACCTTC. Amino acid sequence: CAISERAKAGYTF.

This chain links TRBV10-3 with TRBJ2-1; no clear D. Between the trimmed V and J ends, which lost 8 bases and 5 bases, there was a span of 7 bases. This CDR3 comprises 11 residues. Germline CDR1 ENHRY, CDR2 SYGVKD. The CDR3 region is CAILKNNEQFF. The CDR3 nucleotides are TGTGCCATCTTAAAAAACAATGAGCAGTTCTTC.